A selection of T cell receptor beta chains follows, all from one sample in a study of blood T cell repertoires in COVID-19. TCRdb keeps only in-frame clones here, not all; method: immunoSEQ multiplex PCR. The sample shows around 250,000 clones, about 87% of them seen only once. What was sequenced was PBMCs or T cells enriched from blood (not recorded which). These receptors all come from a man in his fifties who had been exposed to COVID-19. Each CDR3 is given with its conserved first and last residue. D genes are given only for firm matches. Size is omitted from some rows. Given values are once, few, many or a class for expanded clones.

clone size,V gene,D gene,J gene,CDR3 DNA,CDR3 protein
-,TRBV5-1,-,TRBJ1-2,TGCGCCAGCAGCCCGGTAGATTCTCGGGGCTACACCTTC,CASSPVDSRGYTF
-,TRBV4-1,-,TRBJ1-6,TGCGCCAGCAGCCAAAGTGGGAGCCTAAATTCACCCCTCCACTTT,CASSQSGSLNSPLHF
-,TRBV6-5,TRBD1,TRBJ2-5,TGTGCCAGCAGTAGACAGGGGGTTGCGGAGACCCAGTACTTC,CASSRQGVAETQYF
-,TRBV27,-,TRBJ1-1,TGTGCCAGCAGTCCCCGGGGGGGCCGAAGAACTGAAGCTTTCTTT,CASSPRGGRRTEAFF
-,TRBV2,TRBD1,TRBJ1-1,TGTGCCAGCTCGGGACAGGGGAACACTGAAGCTTTCTTT,CASSGQGNTEAFF
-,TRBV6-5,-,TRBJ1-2,TGTGCCAGCAGTTACTTGGCATATCGGGAGGGTGGCTACACCTTC,CASSYLAYREGGYTF
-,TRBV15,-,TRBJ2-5,TGTGCCACCAGCAGAGCGAGACAAGAGACCCAGTACTTC,CATSRARQETQYF
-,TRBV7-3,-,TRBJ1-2,TGTGCCAGCAGCTTCCACTCGGGACGGGAGAACTATGGCTACACCTTC,CASSFHSGRENYGYTF
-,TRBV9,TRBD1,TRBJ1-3,TGTGCCAGCAGCCGACAGGACAGGGATGGAAACACCATATATTTT,CASSRQDRDGNTIYF
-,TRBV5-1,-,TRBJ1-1,TGCGCCAGCAGCCCGTCCGGTGCGAACACTGAAGCTTTCTTT,CASSPSGANTEAFF
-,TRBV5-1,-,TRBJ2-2,TGCGCCAGCAGCTTGGCCGCGGGGGCTGGGATTGACGGGGAGCTGTTTTTT,CASSLAAGAGIDGELFF
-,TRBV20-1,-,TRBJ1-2,TGCAGTGCTAGTGGGGGGGACCCTATTAAATTGGGCTACACCTTC,CSASGGDPIKLGYTF
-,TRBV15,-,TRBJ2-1,TGTGCCACCAGCAGAGGCGATGAGCAGTTCTTC,CATSRGDEQFF
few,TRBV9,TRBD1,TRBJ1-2,TGTGCCAGCAGCCCTTACGCAGGGGGGAACTATGGCTACACCTTC,CASSPYAGGNYGYTF
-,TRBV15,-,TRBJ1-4,TGTGCCACCAGCAGAGATCGTCTAGCTAATGAAAAACTGTTTTTT,CATSRDRLANEKLFF
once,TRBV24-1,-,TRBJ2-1,TGTGCCACCAGTGATTTGCACGGCGGGGGCACCTACAATGAGCAGTTCTTC,CATSDLHGGGTYNEQFF
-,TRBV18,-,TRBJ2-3,TGTGCCAGCTCACCACGGCGCGGGACTTCTAGCCTCGATACGCAGTATTTT,CASSPRRGTSSLDTQYF
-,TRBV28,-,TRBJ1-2,TGTGCCAGCAGTTTACAGAACTATGGCTACACCTTC,CASSLQNYGYTF
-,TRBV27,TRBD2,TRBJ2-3,TGTGCCAGCAGTTTGGATAGCGGGAGGGCCGCGGACACAGATACGCAGTATTTT,CASSLDSGRAADTDTQYF
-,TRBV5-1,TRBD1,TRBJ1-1,TGCGCCAGCAGCTTGCTCGGGACAGACACTGAAGCTTTCTTT,CASSLLGTDTEAFF
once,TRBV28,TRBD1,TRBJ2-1,TGTGCCAGCAGTTCAGGGACAGGGCTCCGGTCCTACAATGAGCAGTTCTTC,CASSSGTGLRSYNEQFF
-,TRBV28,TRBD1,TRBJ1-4,TGTGCCAGCAGTTCCACGGGACAGGGTGGTGAAAAACTGTTTTTT,CASSSTGQGGEKLFF
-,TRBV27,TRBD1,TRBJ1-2,TGTGCCAGCAGCCCCAGGGGGGCTAACTATGGCTACACCTTC,CASSPRGANYGYTF
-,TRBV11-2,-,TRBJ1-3,TGTGCCAGCAGCCCACGCGGTCCCTCTGGAAACACCATATATTTT,CASSPRGPSGNTIYF